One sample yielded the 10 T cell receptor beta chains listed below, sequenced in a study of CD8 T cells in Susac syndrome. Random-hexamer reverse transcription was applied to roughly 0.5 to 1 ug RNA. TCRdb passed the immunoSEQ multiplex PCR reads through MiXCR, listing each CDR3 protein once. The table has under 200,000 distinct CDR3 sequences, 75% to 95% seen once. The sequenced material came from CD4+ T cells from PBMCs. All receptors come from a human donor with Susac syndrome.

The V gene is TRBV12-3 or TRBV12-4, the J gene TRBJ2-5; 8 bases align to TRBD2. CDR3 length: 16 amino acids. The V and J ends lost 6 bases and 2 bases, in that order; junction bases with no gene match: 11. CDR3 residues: CASSPQGAGAQETQYF. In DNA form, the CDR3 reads TGTGCCAGCAGCCCACAGGGAGCGGGGGCTCAAGAGACCCAGTACTTC.

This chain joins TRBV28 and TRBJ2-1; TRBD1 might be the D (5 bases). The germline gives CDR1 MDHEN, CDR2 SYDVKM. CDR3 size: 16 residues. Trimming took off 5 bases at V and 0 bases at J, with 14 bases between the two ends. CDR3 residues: CASSTPGRDSYNEQFF. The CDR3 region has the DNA TGTGCCAGCAGTACTCCAGGGCGAGACTCCTACAATGAGCAGTTCTTC.

CDR3 amino acids: CASSYSRDTIYGYTF. In nucleotides, the CDR3 is TGTGCCAGCAGTTACTCGAGGGACACTATCTATGGCTACACCTTC. The chain has TRBV6-5 and TRBJ1-2; perhaps TRBD1 as D (6 bases). Germline assignment: CDR1 MNHEY and CDR2 SVGAGI. Trimming pared 0 bases from V and 4 bases from J, leaving 12 bases between. CDR3 length: 15 amino acids.

CDR3 bases: TGCGCCAGCACGATGACGGTGGGGTACACAGATACGCAGTATTTT. Translating gives CASTMTVGYTDTQYF. V and J are TRBV5-1 and TRBJ2-3; no definite D call. The V and J ends lost 6 bases and 2 bases respectively, with 16 bases between them. The germline CDR1 and CDR2 sequences are SGHRS and YFSETQ. This CDR3 is built from 15 residues.

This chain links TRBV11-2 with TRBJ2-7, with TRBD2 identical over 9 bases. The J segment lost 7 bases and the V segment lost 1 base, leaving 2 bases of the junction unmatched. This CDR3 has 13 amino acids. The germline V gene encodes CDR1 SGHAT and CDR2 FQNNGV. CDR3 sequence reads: CASSLVRGGEQYF. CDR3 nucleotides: TGTGCCAGCAGCTTAGTGCGGGGGGGAGAGCAGTACTTC.

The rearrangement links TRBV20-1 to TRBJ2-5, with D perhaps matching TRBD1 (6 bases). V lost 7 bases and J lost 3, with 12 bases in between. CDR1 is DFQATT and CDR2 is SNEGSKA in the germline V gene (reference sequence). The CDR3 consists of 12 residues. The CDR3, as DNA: TGCAGTGTGGGGACACCCGAAGAGACCCAGTACTTC. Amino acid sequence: CSVGTPEETQYF.

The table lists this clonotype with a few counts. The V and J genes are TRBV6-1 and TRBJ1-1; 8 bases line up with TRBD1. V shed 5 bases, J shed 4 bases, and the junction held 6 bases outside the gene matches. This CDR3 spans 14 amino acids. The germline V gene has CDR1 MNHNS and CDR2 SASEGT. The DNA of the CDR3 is TGTGCCAGCAGTCAGGGGGCCTACCCCACTGAAGCTTTCTTT. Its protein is CASSQGAYPTEAFF.

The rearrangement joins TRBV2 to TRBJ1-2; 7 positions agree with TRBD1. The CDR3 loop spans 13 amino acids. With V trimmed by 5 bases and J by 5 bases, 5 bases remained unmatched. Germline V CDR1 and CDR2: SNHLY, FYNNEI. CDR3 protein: CASSRGRTYGYTF. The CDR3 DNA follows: TGTGCCAGCAGTAGGGGGCGTACTTATGGCTACACCTTC.

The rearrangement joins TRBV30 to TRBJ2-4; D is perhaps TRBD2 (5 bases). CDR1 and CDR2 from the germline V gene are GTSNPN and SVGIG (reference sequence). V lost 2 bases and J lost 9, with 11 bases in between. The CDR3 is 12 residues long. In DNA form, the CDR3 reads TGTGCCTGGAGTTCTAGCTCCGGCATTCAGTACTTC. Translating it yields CAWSSSSGIQYF.

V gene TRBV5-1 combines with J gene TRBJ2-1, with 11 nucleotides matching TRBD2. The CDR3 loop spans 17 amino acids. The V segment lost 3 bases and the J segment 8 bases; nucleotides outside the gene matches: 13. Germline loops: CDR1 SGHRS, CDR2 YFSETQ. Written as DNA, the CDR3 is TGCGCCAGCAGCTGGAATATACTAGCGGGGGCCGCGGATGAGCAGTTCTTC. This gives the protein CASSWNILAGAADEQFF.